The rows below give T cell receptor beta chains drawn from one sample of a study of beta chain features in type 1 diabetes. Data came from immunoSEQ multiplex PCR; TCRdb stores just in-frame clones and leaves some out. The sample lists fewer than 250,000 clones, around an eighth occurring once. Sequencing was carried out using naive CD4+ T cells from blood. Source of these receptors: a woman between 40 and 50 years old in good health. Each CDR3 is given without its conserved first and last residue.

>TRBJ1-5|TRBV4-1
ASSQDNLVRTGGTTQH
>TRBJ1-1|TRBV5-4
ASSLWGGLEAF
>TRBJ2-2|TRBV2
ASRGTSGRNTGELF
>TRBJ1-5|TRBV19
AAHTTGISNQPQH
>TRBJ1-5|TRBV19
ASSGAAVFRLIYSNQPQH
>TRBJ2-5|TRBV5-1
ASSRQGDGETQY
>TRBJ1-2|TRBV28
ASSLGTGATYGYT
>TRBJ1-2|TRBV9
ASSVGSSFGKSGGYT
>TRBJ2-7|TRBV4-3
ASSQGRGVEQY
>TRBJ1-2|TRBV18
ASSPFLKTQGRDYGYT
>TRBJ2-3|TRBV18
ASSPLSNTQY
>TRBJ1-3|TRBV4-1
ASSQGRFADTIY
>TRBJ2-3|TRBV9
ASGRESTDTQY
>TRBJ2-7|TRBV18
ASSPTVAGVYEQY
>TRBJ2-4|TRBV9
ASSAASGPYGEQY
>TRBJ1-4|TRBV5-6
ASSPRTAFNEKLF
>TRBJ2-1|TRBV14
ASSRLAGGPSDEQF
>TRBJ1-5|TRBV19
ASSPGRLGNQPQH
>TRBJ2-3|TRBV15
ATSRVAGLDTQY
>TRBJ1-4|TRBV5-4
ASSSGHRGGEKLF
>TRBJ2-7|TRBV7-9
ASSLVRGGHEQY
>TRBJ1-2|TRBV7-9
ASSSNFRGGHYGYT
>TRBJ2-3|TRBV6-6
ASSDRGLADTQY
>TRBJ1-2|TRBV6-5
ASSSGMYGYT
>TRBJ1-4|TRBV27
ASRHLWTTGPVDEKLF
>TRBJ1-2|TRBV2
ASSEQGALYGYT
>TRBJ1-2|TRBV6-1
ASLGQPYGYT
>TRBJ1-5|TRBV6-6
ASSRGSNQPQH
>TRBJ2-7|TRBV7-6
ASSPLPGQETEQY
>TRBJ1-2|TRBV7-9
ASRPWTVEVGYGYT
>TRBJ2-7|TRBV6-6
ATRQGPTYEQY
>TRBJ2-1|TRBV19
ASTRDSAYNEQF
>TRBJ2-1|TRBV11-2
ASSLERAGSSYNEQF
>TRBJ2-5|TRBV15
ATSRYSGTSGGQETQY
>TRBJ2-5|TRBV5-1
ASSLEARSSGVETQY
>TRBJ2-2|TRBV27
ASSLWRTGVNTGELF
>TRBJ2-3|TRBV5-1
ASSIGQGAADTQY